The T cell receptor (beta chain) described here comes from a study of cytomegalovirus exposure and HLA in healthy donors. General study points: Reported findings show TCR beta sequences accurately forecast HLA-A and HLA-B alleles in most subjects. Researchers reported that a few CMV-associated chains were confirmed in vitro as CMV antigen-specific. Researchers catalogued about 150 TCR beta chains as cytomegalovirus-associated.

Only a few counts were recorded for this clone. As yet, its antigen is unknown. The primer mix had 60 Vbeta and 13 Jbeta primers. Here immunoSEQ multiplex PCR was the method, and the copy in TCRdb shows in-frame clones only, minus some. The data contain roughly 150,000 clones, about 64% of them singletons. This receptor was taken from a woman in her twenties or thirties in good health and CMV-seropositive. The specimen sequenced was PBMCs.

The CDR3 DNA reads as TGTGCCAGCAGTGAAGCGCAACAGGTCTCCTACGAGCAGTACTTC. It codes for CASSEAQQVSYEQYF. V is TRBV2 and J is TRBJ2-7; D is perhaps TRBD1 (5 bases). Per germline, CDR1 SNHLY and CDR2 FYNNEI. The V end lost 0 bases, the J end lost 0 bases, and 9 bases lay between the germline ends. The CDR3 loop spans 15 amino acids.